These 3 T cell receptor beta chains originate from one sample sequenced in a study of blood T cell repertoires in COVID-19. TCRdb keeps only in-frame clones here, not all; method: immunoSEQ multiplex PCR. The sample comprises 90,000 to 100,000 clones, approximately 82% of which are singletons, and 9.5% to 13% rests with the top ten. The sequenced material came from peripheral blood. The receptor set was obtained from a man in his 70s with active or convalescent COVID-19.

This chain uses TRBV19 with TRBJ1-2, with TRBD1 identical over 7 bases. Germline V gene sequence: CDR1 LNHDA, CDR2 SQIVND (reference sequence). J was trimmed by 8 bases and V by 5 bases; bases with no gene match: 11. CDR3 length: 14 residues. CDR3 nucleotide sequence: TGTGCCAGTAGTGAGGGGGACAGACGATCGGGCTACACCTTC. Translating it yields CASSEGDRRSGYTF.

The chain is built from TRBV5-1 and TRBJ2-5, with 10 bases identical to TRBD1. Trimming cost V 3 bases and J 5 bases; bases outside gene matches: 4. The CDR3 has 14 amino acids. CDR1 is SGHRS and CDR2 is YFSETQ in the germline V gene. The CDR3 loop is CASSSPGQGETQYF. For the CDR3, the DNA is TGCGCCAGCAGCTCGCCGGGACAGGGGGAGACCCAGTACTTC.

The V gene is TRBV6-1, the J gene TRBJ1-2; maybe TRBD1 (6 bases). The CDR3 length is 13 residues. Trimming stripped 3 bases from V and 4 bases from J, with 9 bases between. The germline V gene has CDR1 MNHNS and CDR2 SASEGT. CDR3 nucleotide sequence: TGTGCCAGCAGTGAGACAGGCTTCTATGGCTACACCTTC. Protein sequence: CASSETGFYGYTF.